The source of this T cell receptor beta chain is a study of blood T cell repertoires in COVID-19. The CDR3 covers 12 residues. V was trimmed by 6 bases and J by 5 bases, leaving 10 bases between them. CDR1 is MNHNY and CDR2 is SVGAGI in the germline V gene (reference sequence). This clone has only one observation. In the authors' methods: For nucleated cells, counts were estimated from reference gene primer amplification. Measured with immunoSEQ multiplex PCR; TCRdb has only the in-frame clones, and not every one. The V and J calls and clone size are taken from that table; D and trimming were inferred from the DNA. This sample has fewer than 70,000 clones; roughly 85% occur once, and the top ten carry around 9.7%.

The sequence was obtained from an elderly woman with acute or convalescent COVID-19. Sequences were obtained from peripheral blood. The chain carries TRBV6-6 and TRBJ1-2; unclear D gene. The CDR3 DNA reads as TGTGCCAGCAGCCAACTTGATTATGGCTACACCTTC. Amino acids: CASSQLDYGYTF.